These T cell receptor beta chains were read from a single sample in a study of T cells after yellow fever vaccination. TCRdb analysed the 5' RACE reads with MiXCR anew, one entry per CDR3 protein. Here the sample spans about 240,000 distinct CDR3 sequences, 6.9% being singletons. Sequenced here: CD4+ T cells sorted from PBMCs, sampled 15 days after the yellow fever booster vaccination. These receptors were taken from a man aged 30-40 years who received the YFV17D yellow fever vaccine. Both conserved end residues are part of each CDR3. D genes are given only for firm matches. Rows give clone size only sometimes, using once, few, many, or a class for an expanded clone.

D	V	J	size	DNA	CDR3
-	TRBV7-9	TRBJ2-1	few	TGTGCCAGCAGCTTGCCGAATGAGCAGTTCTTC	CASSLPNEQFF
-	TRBV6-5	TRBJ2-2	-	TGTGCCATCAGCAGGGCGCTGACCGGGGAGCTGTTTTTT	CAISRALTGELFF
-	TRBV10-3	TRBJ1-5	many	TGTGCCATCAGTGCCCATGTTGGTGATCAGCCCCAGCATTTT	CAISAHVGDQPQHF
TRBD1	TRBV28	TRBJ2-1	many	TGTGCCAGCAGTTCCCCCCTCGGGGCAGGGGGCAGTCGGAATGAGCAGTTCTTC	CASSSPLGAGGSRNEQFF
-	TRBV20-1	TRBJ2-2	many	TGCAGTGCTAGACCCGGGCCGAACACCGGGGAGCTGTTTTTT	CSARPGPNTGELFF
TRBD2	TRBV7-6	TRBJ2-1	many	TGTGCCAGCAGCCTGGGACTAGCGGGCAATGAGCAGTTCTTC	CASSLGLAGNEQFF
-	TRBV7-2	TRBJ1-1	many	TGTGCCAGCAGCTTAGACCGCCTGAACACTGAAGCTTTCTTT	CASSLDRLNTEAFF
-	TRBV2	TRBJ2-7	-	TGTGCCAGCACGAAGGAAACCTACGAGCAGTACTTC	CASTKETYEQYF
-	TRBV29-1	TRBJ1-2	many	TGCAGCGTTTACGACCCAGGGAGAGATGGCTACACCTTC	CSVYDPGRDGYTF
-	TRBV5-1	TRBJ1-2	few	TGCGCCAGCAGCTTGGGGGCATCTAACTATGGCTACACCTTC	CASSLGASNYGYTF
-	TRBV7-2	TRBJ1-6	few	TGTGCCAGCAGCCGGACAGCTTCCTATAATTCACCCCTCCACTTT	CASSRTASYNSPLHF
-	TRBV5-1	TRBJ2-2	many	TGCGCCAGCAAACCTCAGGGGAACGGGGAGCTGTTTTTT	CASKPQGNGELFF
-	TRBV5-1	TRBJ2-3	few	TGCGCCAGCAGCTTCCTGATTGGCGCAGATACGCAGTATTTT	CASSFLIGADTQYF
-	TRBV20-1	TRBJ2-1	few	TGCAGTGCTAGGGCGCTTGAGGGGGGGGGAGGAGATTACAATGAGCAGTTCTTC	CSARALEGGGGDYNEQFF
-	TRBV5-4	TRBJ2-3	many	TGTGCCAGCAGGCAATCCCAGGGACACACAGATACGCAGTATTTT	CASRQSQGHTDTQYF
-	TRBV4-3	TRBJ2-7	-	TGCGCCAGCAGCCAAGCACATGGGTACGAGCAGTACTTC	CASSQAHGYEQYF
-	TRBV7-2	TRBJ2-2	few	TGTGCCAGCAGCACCTTGAGGAGGGAGCTGTTTTTT	CASSTLRRELFF
-	TRBV24-1	TRBJ1-1	few	TGTGCCACCAGTGATAATACAGGTTCGCCAGCTTTCTTT	CATSDNTGSPAFF
-	TRBV7-2	TRBJ2-1	many	TGTGCCAGCAGCTTAGGTCGGGTGGTTGAGCAGTTCTTC	CASSLGRVVEQFF
-	TRBV5-1	TRBJ2-3	many	TGCGCCAGCACCAAGACGCGACGCACAGATACGCAGTATTTT	CASTKTRRTDTQYF
-	TRBV10-3	TRBJ2-1	once	TGTGCCATCTCACGCCCTGCAGGGACGAATGAGCAGTTCTTC	CAISRPAGTNEQFF
-	TRBV4-3	TRBJ2-3	-	TGCGCCAGCAGCCAATTAGGAGCTGTAGATACGCAGTATTTT	CASSQLGAVDTQYF
-	TRBV6-1	TRBJ2-7	-	TGTGCCAGCAGTGCGGGGATCTCCTACGAGCAGTACTTC	CASSAGISYEQYF
TRBD2	TRBV12-3/TRBV12-4	TRBJ2-3	many	TGTGCCAGCAGTTTAGCCCCTGGAGCGGGAGGTATCACAGATACGCAGTATTTT	CASSLAPGAGGITDTQYF
TRBD2	TRBV28	TRBJ2-5	-	TGTGCCAGCAGTTTGCCTGGGACTACGGGGACCCAGTACTTC	CASSLPGTTGTQYF
-	TRBV7-2	TRBJ2-1	many	TGTGCCAGCAGCTTGATCTCGAGGGGAGGCGTCAATGAGCAGTTCTTC	CASSLISRGGVNEQFF
-	TRBV20-1	TRBJ1-3	many	TGCAGTGCTAGGGCGCTGACGGGCGGAAACACCATATATTTT	CSARALTGGNTIYF
TRBD2	TRBV5-8	TRBJ2-7	-	TGTGCCAGCAGCTTGACTAGCGGGAGGGCCGCTACCTACGAGCAGTACTTC	CASSLTSGRAATYEQYF
TRBD2	TRBV6-5	TRBJ2-7	many	TGTGCCAGCAGTCCCACCCCGGGGGAGCGGGGATACGAGCAGTACTTC	CASSPTPGERGYEQYF
-	TRBV6-2/TRBV6-3	TRBJ2-2	-	TGTGCCACCCGACGCGGAGTCACCGGGGAGCTGTTTTTT	CATRRGVTGELFF
TRBD2	TRBV5-1	TRBJ2-3	few	TGCGCCAGCAGCCCAGGAACCTTAGCGGGGGGCACAGATACGCAGTATTTT	CASSPGTLAGGTDTQYF
-	TRBV19	TRBJ1-5	few	TGTGCCAGTAGTTGGGGGAATCAGCCCCAGCATTTT	CASSWGNQPQHF
-	TRBV3-1	TRBJ2-2	-	TGTGCCAGCAGCCAATTGGCGGAAACCGGGGAGCTGTTTTTT	CASSQLAETGELFF
-	TRBV18	TRBJ2-1	many	TGTGCCAGCTCCCCGTCCTACAATGAGCAGTTCTTC	CASSPSYNEQFF
-	TRBV20-1	TRBJ1-2	few	TGCAGTGCTAGAGCGGTGGGCCGCTATGGCTACACCTTC	CSARAVGRYGYTF
-	TRBV10-3	TRBJ1-4	few	TGTGCCATCAGACAGGGACCTAATGAAAAACTGTTTTTT	CAIRQGPNEKLFF
TRBD2	TRBV5-1	TRBJ2-7	-	TGCGCCAGCAGGAGGACTAGCGGGACCACCTACGAGCAGTACTTC	CASRRTSGTTYEQYF
TRBD1	TRBV5-5	TRBJ2-3	few	TGTGCCAGCAGTTCAGACAGGGTTAGCACAGATACGCAGTATTTT	CASSSDRVSTDTQYF
-	TRBV11-2	TRBJ2-7	many	TGTGCCAGCAGCTTAGTGGCGGGACCCCTCGAGCAGTACTTC	CASSLVAGPLEQYF